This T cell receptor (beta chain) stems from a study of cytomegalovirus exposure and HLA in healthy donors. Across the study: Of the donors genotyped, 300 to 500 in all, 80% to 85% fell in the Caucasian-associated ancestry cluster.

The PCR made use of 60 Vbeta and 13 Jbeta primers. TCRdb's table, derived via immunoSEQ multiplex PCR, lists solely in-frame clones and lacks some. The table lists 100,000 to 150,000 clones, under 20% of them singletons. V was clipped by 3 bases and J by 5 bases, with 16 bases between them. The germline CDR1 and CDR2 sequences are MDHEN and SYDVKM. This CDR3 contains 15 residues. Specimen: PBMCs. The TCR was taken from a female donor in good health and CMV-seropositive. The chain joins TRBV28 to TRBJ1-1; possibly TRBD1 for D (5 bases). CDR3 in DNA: TGTGCCAGCAGTTTCGATCAGGGATTTTGGACTGAAGCTTTCTTT. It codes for CASSFDQGFWTEAFF.